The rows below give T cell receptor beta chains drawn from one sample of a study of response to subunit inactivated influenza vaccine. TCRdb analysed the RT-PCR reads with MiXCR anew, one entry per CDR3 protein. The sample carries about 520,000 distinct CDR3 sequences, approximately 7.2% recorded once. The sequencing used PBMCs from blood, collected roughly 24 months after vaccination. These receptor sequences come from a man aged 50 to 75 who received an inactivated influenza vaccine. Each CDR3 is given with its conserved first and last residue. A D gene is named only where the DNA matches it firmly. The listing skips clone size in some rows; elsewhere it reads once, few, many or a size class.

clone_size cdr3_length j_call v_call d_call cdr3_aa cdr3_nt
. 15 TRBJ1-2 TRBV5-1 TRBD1 CASSFRMGQGASTFF TGCGCCAGCAGCTTCCGTATGGGGCAGGGGGCTTCTACTTTCTTC
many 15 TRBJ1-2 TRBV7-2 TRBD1 CASSPPGTGNYGYTF TGTGCCAGCAGCCCTCCCGGGACAGGGAACTATGGCTACACCTTC
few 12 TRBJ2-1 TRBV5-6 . CASGRNDNEQFF TGTGCCAGCGGTCGGAATGACAATGAGCAGTTCTTC
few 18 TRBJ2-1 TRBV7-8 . CASKLRSAGTLLDNEQFF TGTGCCAGCAAGCTTAGGTCCGCAGGGACCCTACTCGACAATGAGCAGTTCTTC
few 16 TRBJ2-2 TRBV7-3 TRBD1 CASSAGQGAGTGELFF TGTGCCAGCAGCGCGGGACAGGGGGCAGGCACCGGGGAGCTGTTTTTT
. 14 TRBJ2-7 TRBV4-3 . CASSQDSGVGEQYF TGCGCCAGCAGCCAAGATTCGGGGGTGGGGGAGCAGTACTTC
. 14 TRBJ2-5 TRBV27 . CASSLFLEAETQYF TGTGCCAGCAGTTTATTTCTAGAAGCGGAGACCCAGTACTTC
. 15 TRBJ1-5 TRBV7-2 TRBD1 CASSLRNRGEEPQHF TGTGCCAGCAGCTTACGGAACAGGGGTGAGGAGCCCCAGCATTTT
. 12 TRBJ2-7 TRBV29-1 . CSVVRETGEQYF TGCAGCGTTGTACGGGAGACGGGTGAGCAGTACTTC
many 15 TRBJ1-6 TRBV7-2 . CASSLEGRGQSPLHF TGTGCCAGCAGCTTAGAAGGACGCGGGCAGTCACCCCTCCACTTT
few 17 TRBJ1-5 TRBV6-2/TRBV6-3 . CASSYRDRTYSNQPQHF TGTGCCAGCAGTTACCGGGACCGTACCTATAGCAATCAGCCCCAGCATTTT